Listed here is a single T cell receptor (beta chain). Seattle enrolled patients during active infection and tracked them longitudinally. This entry comes from a study of blood T cell repertoires in COVID-19. Study-level background: Sample material is recorded as cDNA or gDNA derived from T cells, B-cell-depleted T cells, or PBMCs.

Original processing notes: Estimation of nucleated cell counts was performed using reference gene primer amplification. Generated by immunoSEQ multiplex PCR, the TCRdb table keeps only in-frame clones and is missing some. V and J calls and clone size come straight from that table; D and trimming were deduced from the DNA. This sample has hundreds of thousands of clones, with 88% found just once. This CDR3 has 14 residues. Germline V lookup: CDR1 LNHNV, CDR2 YYDKDF (reference sequence). V lost 4 bases, J lost 2 bases, and 4 bases stayed unmatched. This TCR was recovered from a woman in her 70s with COVID-19, enrolled during active disease. The chain employs TRBV15 and TRBJ2-7, with 8 bases fitting TRBD1. Material for sequencing was peripheral blood. The chain's CDR3 is CATSTGTGPYEQYF. In nucleotides, the CDR3 is TGTGCCACCAGCACCGGGACAGGTCCCTACGAGCAGTACTTC.